This passage covers 25 T cell receptor beta chains from one sample sequenced in a study of cytomegalovirus exposure and HLA in healthy donors. Both 60 Vbeta primers and 13 Jbeta primers went into the PCR. The data were produced by immunoSEQ multiplex PCR, yet TCRdb's version contains in-frame clones alone and is incomplete. The data show 120,000 to 150,000 clones, with roughly 86% seen just once and 0.4% to 0.55% held by the top ten. The source material was PBMCs. The source of these receptors is a woman between 40 and 55 years old in good health and CMV-seronegative.

V and J are TRBV18 and TRBJ2-5, with 9 bases fitting TRBD2. The end of the DNA aligns better with TRBJ2-7, so the J call may be wrong. From germline, CDR1 is KGHSH and CDR2 LQKENI. The CDR3 has 15 residues. CDR3 in amino acids: CASSPGLAGSYEQYF. The CDR3 coding sequence is TGTGCCAGCTCACCAGGTCTAGCGGGATCCTACGAGCAGTACTTC.

V is TRBV7-3 and J is TRBJ1-1, with 9 bases fitting TRBD1. This CDR3 has 14 amino acids. The V gene's germline CDR1 is SGHTA and CDR2 FQGTGA. The V gene end was trimmed by 5 bases and the J gene end by 11 bases; junction bases not matched to a gene: 12. DNA of the CDR3: TGTGCCAGCAGCCCCGACAGGGGGGGAGATTCGGCTTTCTTT. This codes for CASSPDRGGDSAFF.

The rearrangement links TRBV9 to TRBJ2-7; 12 nucleotides agree with TRBD1. Germline trimming cut 7 bases from V and 5 bases from J; bases unmatched to any gene: 10. Germline values: CDR1 SGDLS, CDR2 YYNGEE. The CDR3 loop spans 15 amino acids. The CDR3 loop reads CASGTGTGGLNEQYF. The DNA of the CDR3 is TGTGCCAGCGGAACCGGGACAGGGGGCCTTAACGAGCAGTACTTC.

The genes are TRBV6-1 and TRBJ2-5; 7 bases agree with TRBD2. The V and J ends lost 4 bases and 5 bases, in that order; junction bases with no gene match: 7. The CDR3 consists of 14 residues. CDR1 is MNHNS and CDR2 is SASEGT in the germline V gene. CDR3 region: CASSAGGNEETQYF. As DNA, the CDR3 is TGTGCCAGCAGTGCCGGGGGGAACGAGGAGACCCAGTACTTC.

V is TRBV6-1 and J is TRBJ1-5; perhaps TRBD1 as D (5 bases). Germline lookup yields CDR1 MNHNS and CDR2 SASEGT. The CDR3 runs 14 residues. Trimming removed 5 bases at V and 5 bases at J, with 13 bases between. CDR3 in amino acids: CASSSHDRYQPQHF. CDR3 nucleotides: TGTGCCAGCAGTTCCCACGACAGATATCAGCCCCAGCATTTT.

The chain combines TRBV6-1 with TRBJ2-2; no clear D gene. The CDR3 sequence is 13 residues long. Germline V gives CDR1 MNHNS, CDR2 SASEGT. The V and J ends lost 5 bases and 5 bases respectively, with 9 bases between them. For the CDR3, the DNA is TGTGCCAGCAGTTTAATGTCGACCGGGGAGCTGTTTTTT. This sequence encodes CASSLMSTGELFF.

V and J are TRBV11-3 and TRBJ2-1, with D uncertain. V was cut by 5 bases and J by 1 base, with 9 bases left in between. The germline V gene has CDR1 SGHNT and CDR2 YENEEA. The CDR3 length is 14 residues. The CDR3 reads CASSLSWSYNEQFF. DNA of the CDR3: TGTGCCAGCAGCCTTAGTTGGTCCTACAATGAGCAGTTCTTC.

The chain uses TRBV6-4 and TRBJ2-1; possible D gene TRBD2, 5 bases. The CDR3 length is 13 residues. CDR1 is MRHNA, CDR2 SNTAGT, per germline. Trimming removed 6 bases from V and 9 bases from J, with 15 bases in between. CDR3 sequence (DNA): TGTGCCAGCAGCCTAACTAGAGTGGGTGAGCAGTTCTTC. It encodes CASSLTRVGEQFF.

J is TRBJ2-7 and V is TRBV28; weak D call: TRBD2 (6 bases). Germline V gene sequence: CDR1 MDHEN, CDR2 SYDVKM. The germline V and J ends were trimmed by 7 bases and 4 bases, with 14 bases remaining between them. The CDR3 has 13 residues. The CDR3 DNA sequence: TGTGCCAGCAATAGGGCCGGGAGATACGAGCAGTACTTC. Translation gives CASNRAGRYEQYF.

This clone appeared a single time. J is TRBJ2-1 and V is TRBV28; 7 nucleotides line up with TRBD1. CDR1 MDHEN and CDR2 SYDVKM come from the germline V gene. The J segment lost 4 bases and the V segment lost 5 bases, leaving 11 bases of the junction unmatched. The CDR3 has 16 residues. CDR3 sequence (DNA): TGTGCCAGCAGTCCCCCTGAAGGGGGCCCTTACAATGAGCAGTTCTTC. Its translation: CASSPPEGGPYNEQFF.

Only a few counts were recorded for this clone. The genes are TRBV6-1 and TRBJ2-7; TRBD1 agrees at 8 bases. With V trimmed by 0 bases and J by 5 bases, 6 bases remained unmatched. Per germline, CDR1 MNHNS and CDR2 SASEGT. The CDR3 runs to 15 residues. This chain's CDR3 is CASSEAPDRANEQYF. CDR3 bases: TGTGCCAGCAGTGAAGCCCCGGACAGGGCAAACGAGCAGTACTTC.

This clone was detected once. The chain couples TRBV5-6 to TRBJ2-5; 9 nucleotides agree with TRBD2. Unmatched junction bases numbered 4, after V lost 2 bases and J lost 5 bases. CDR1 SGHDT and CDR2 YYEEEE come from the germline V gene. The CDR3 sequence is 14 residues long. CDR3 sequence reads: CASSFSGSWETQYF. CDR3 DNA sequence: TGTGCCAGCAGCTTTAGCGGGAGCTGGGAGACCCAGTACTTC. Complete variable domain (other parts from reference TRBV5-6 and TRBJ2-5): DAGVTQSPTHLIKTRGQQVTLRCSPKSGHDTVSWYQQALGQGPQFIFQYYEEEERQRGNFPDRFSGHQFPNYSSELNVNALLLGDSALYLCASSFSGSWETQYFGPGTRLLVL.

The V and J genes are TRBV9 and TRBJ2-5, with a weak D call TRBD2 (6 bases). The V and J ends lost 4 bases and 4 bases respectively, with 17 bases between them. The CDR3 totals 15 residues. Germline V CDR1 and CDR2: SGDLS, YYNGEE. Here the CDR3 DNA reads TGTGCCAGCAGCTCCCCGGGTCGGGAGTTAGAGACCCAGTACTTC. This translates into CASSSPGRELETQYF.

This sequence joins TRBV6-6 and TRBJ2-6; D remains unclear. The CDR3 runs 15 residues. The V end was cut by 0 bases, the J end by 4 bases, with 7 bases between. Per the germline V gene, CDR1 is MNHNY and CDR2 is SVGAGI (reference sequence). The CDR3 sequence: CASSYSNQGANVLTF. The CDR3 region has the DNA TGTGCCAGCAGTTACTCGAACCAGGGGGCCAACGTCCTGACTTTC.

The chain combines TRBV18 with TRBJ2-1, with 8 bases identical to TRBD2. The CDR3 has 16 residues. The ends lost 3 bases at V and 2 bases at J; junction bases unmatched: 6. CDR1 and CDR2 from the germline V gene are KGHSH and LQKENI. CDR3 nucleotides: TGTGCCAGCTCACCCACCCTAGCGGGCGCCTACAATGAGCAGTTCTTC. This translates into CASSPTLAGAYNEQFF.

This chain uses TRBV2 with TRBJ1-5; a weak D match, TRBD1 (5 bases). Germline CDR1 reads SNHLY; CDR2 reads FYNNEI. V lost 8 bases to trimming and J lost 3 bases, with 11 bases between them. This CDR3 region has 13 residues. CDR3 sequence (DNA): TGTGCCAGCCGACGACAGTACAATCAGCCCCAGCATTTT. Translated: CASRRQYNQPQHF.

The chain links TRBV25-1 to TRBJ2-5; TRBD1 might be the D (5 bases). The CDR3 sequence is 18 residues long. V lost 1 base, J lost 0 bases, and 18 bases lay in between. Germline V CDR1 and CDR2: MGHDK, SYGVNS. The CDR3 DNA follows: TGTGCCAGCAGTGAATGGGGCCCAAAACCATGGGACCAAGAGACCCAGTACTTC. Translating it yields CASSEWGPKPWDQETQYF.

J is TRBJ2-7 and V is TRBV28; D may be TRBD1 (6 bases). The CDR3 spans 14 residues. CDR1 and CDR2 from the germline V gene are MDHEN and SYDVKM. Between the trimmed V and J ends, which lost 6 bases and 2 bases, there was a span of 14 bases. CDR3 sequence: CASRRTGHTYEQYF. The CDR3 DNA follows: TGTGCCAGCAGGCGGACGGGACACACCTACGAGCAGTACTTC.

V and J are TRBV6-1 and TRBJ2-1, with 8 bases matching TRBD1. The trim removed 5 bases at V and 9 bases at J, leaving 12 bases unmatched. This CDR3 has 15 residues. CDR1 and CDR2 from the germline V gene are MNHNS and SASEGT. CDR3 residues: CASSQDRVVPLEQFF. The CDR3 coding sequence is TGTGCCAGCAGTCAGGACAGGGTAGTCCCCCTTGAGCAGTTCTTC.

The chain is built from TRBV10-1 and TRBJ1-1, with TRBD1 identical over 7 bases. The CDR3 runs 12 residues. CDR1 WNHNN and CDR2 SYGVQD come from the germline V gene (reference sequence). The V gene end was trimmed by 10 bases and the J gene end by 1 base; junction bases not matched to a gene: 3. For the CDR3, the DNA is TGCGCCACCGGACAGGAGAACACTGAAGCTTTCTTT. Protein: CATGQENTEAFF.

This clone was seen only once. The chain is built from TRBV28 and TRBJ2-7, with TRBD1 as a possible D gene (6 bases). Deletions cut 1 base from V and 6 bases from J, with 16 bases between. The CDR3 loop spans 15 amino acids. CDR1 and CDR2 from the germline V gene are MDHEN and SYDVKM. CDR3 sequence reads: CASSLYSGGWAEQYF. The DNA for the CDR3 is TGTGCCAGCAGTTTATACAGTGGGGGCTGGGCCGAGCAGTACTTC.

The chain links TRBV11-3 to TRBJ1-5; 8 bases fit TRBD1. Losses at the gene ends were 0 bases for V and 4 bases for J; bases not matched to a gene: 11. The CDR3 is 18 residues long. CDR1 and CDR2 from the germline V gene are SGHNT and YENEEA. CDR3 sequence (DNA): TGTGCCAGCAGCTTAGATTGGGGCAGGGGGCGCGGTAATCAGCCCCAGCATTTT. It yields the protein CASSLDWGRGRGNQPQHF.

The chain has TRBV11-3 and TRBJ2-1, with D possibly matching TRBD2 (6 bases). The CDR3 runs 15 residues. Germline values: CDR1 SGHNT, CDR2 YENEEA. V lost 1 base to trimming and J lost 4 bases, with 11 bases between them. The CDR3 sequence is CASSLGVSGYNEQFF. In DNA form, the CDR3 reads TGTGCCAGCAGCTTAGGGGTTAGCGGATACAATGAGCAGTTCTTC.

The chain recombines TRBV7-2 with TRBJ2-5, with TRBD2 as a possible D gene (6 bases). This CDR3 region has 19 residues. Trimming pared 5 bases from V and 5 bases from J, leaving 30 bases between. Germline V lookup: CDR1 SGHTA, CDR2 FQGNSA. CDR3 region: CASSQGGVGLWPGGETQYF. The CDR3, as DNA: TGTGCCAGCAGCCAAGGAGGGGTTGGGTTGTGGCCGGGTGGGGAGACCCAGTACTTC.

The V and J genes are TRBV7-8 and TRBJ2-2, with TRBD2 identical over 11 bases. Germline assignment: CDR1 SGHVS and CDR2 FQNEAQ. The CDR3 runs to 16 residues. Trimming took 5 bases from V and 7 from J; bases not matched to a gene: 9. CDR3 sequence reads: CASSGRGLAVIGELFF. DNA of the CDR3: TGTGCCAGCAGCGGGAGGGGACTAGCGGTTATCGGGGAGCTGTTTTTT.